Presented here are 30 T cell receptor beta chains from one specimen sequenced in a study of memory CD4+ T cells and cytomegalovirus serostatus. Produced via immunoSEQ multiplex PCR; TCRdb's table is partial and in-frame only. This table holds 50,000 to 75,000 clones, approximately 78% found once. The sort gate was single viable CD3+CD4+CD8-CD45RO+ cells for memory CD4+ T cells. Sequenced material: memory CD4+ T cells from blood. These TCRs come from an adult in good health and CMV-seronegative.

There are a few counts of this clone. The chain is built from TRBV5-1 and TRBJ1-2; tentatively, D is TRBD1 (6 bases). The CDR3 length is 14 residues. V lost 4 bases and J 6 bases, leaving 16 bases between the germline ends. Germline V gene lookup returns CDR1 SGHRS and CDR2 YFSETQ. CDR3 DNA sequence: TGCGCCAGCAGCCCGACGGGGGGGCTCAATGGCTACACCTTC. Protein sequence: CASSPTGGLNGYTF.

This clone occurred once. The chain employs TRBV7-9 and TRBJ2-5; either TRBD1 or TRBD2 may fit D (5 bases each). Germline values: CDR1 SEHNR, CDR2 FQNEAQ (reference sequence). The V end was cut by 5 bases, the J end by 5 bases, with 21 bases between. This CDR3 comprises 16 residues. The CDR3 DNA follows: TGTGCCAGCAGCCTCCCATTGATCCGGGGCAGGGAGACCCAGTACTTC. This sequence encodes CASSLPLIRGRETQYF. The full variable domain, in which reference TRBV7-9 and TRBJ2-5 provide the parts outside the CDR3, is DTGVSQNPRHKITKRGQNVTFRCDPISEHNRLYWYRQTLGQGPEFLTYFQNEAQLEKSRLLSDRFSAERPKGSFSTLEIQRTEQGDSAMYLCASSLPLIRGRETQYFGPGTRLLVL.

V usage is TRBV28 and J usage is TRBJ2-7; no definite D call. Germline V gene data show CDR1 as MDHEN and CDR2 as SYDVKM. The CDR3 runs 13 residues. V was clipped by 6 bases and J by 5 bases, with 14 bases between them. This CDR3 is CASSLIAPNEQYF. CDR3 sequence (DNA): TGTGCCAGCAGCCTTATAGCCCCCAACGAGCAGTACTTC.

The CDR3: CASSDPTGAREKLFF. The CDR3 region has the DNA TGTGCCAGCAGTGACCCCACAGGGGCGAGGGAAAAACTGTTTTTT. The gene calls are TRBV28 and TRBJ1-4; 7 positions agree with TRBD1. The CDR3 sequence is 15 residues long. CDR1 and CDR2 from the germline V gene are MDHEN and SYDVKM. V lost 5 bases, J lost 8 bases, and 11 bases stayed unmatched.

The chain recombines TRBV6-4 with TRBJ2-1; perhaps TRBD1 as D (6 bases). The CDR3 length is 17 residues. Germline assignment: CDR1 MRHNA and CDR2 SNTAGT. V lost 5 bases, J lost 8 bases, and 25 bases lay in between. In nucleotides, the CDR3 is TGTGCCAGCAGTCTCCAGCCACAGGGAGTGGGTTTCGATGAGCAGTTCTTC. Residues: CASSLQPQGVGFDEQFF.

The CDR3 is CASSLGASGRLLSYEQYF. The CDR3 region has the DNA TGCGCCAGCAGCTTGGGGGCTAGCGGGAGGCTCCTCTCCTACGAGCAGTACTTC. This chain connects TRBV5-1 to TRBJ2-7; 11 bases are a match to TRBD2. CDR3 length: 18 amino acids. Germline V lookup: CDR1 SGHRS, CDR2 YFSETQ. V was pared by 0 bases and J by 0 bases, with 8 bases of the junction left unmatched.

This clone was recorded a few times. This sequence joins TRBV6-6 and TRBJ1-1, with D perhaps matching TRBD1 (6 bases). V was cut by 6 bases and J by 1 base, with 9 bases left in between. From germline, CDR1 is MNHNY and CDR2 SVGAGI (reference sequence). The CDR3 sequence is 13 residues long. Written as DNA, the CDR3 is TGTGCCAGCAGAGAACAGGGGAACACTGAAGCTTTCTTT. Amino acids: CASREQGNTEAFF.

The chain carries TRBV10-2 and TRBJ2-7, with 11 positions matching TRBD2. After removal of 8 bases from V and 2 bases from J, the junction contained 5 bases not matched to a gene. CDR1 and CDR2 from the germline V gene are WSHSY and SAAADI. CDR3 size: 14 residues. CDR3 sequence reads: CASAVAGGPYEQYF. The CDR3 region has the DNA TGCGCCAGCGCGGTAGCGGGGGGGCCCTACGAGCAGTACTTC.

This sequence joins TRBV11-2 and TRBJ1-1; the D is unclear. From germline, CDR1 is SGHAT and CDR2 FQNNGV. The CDR3 is made up of 13 amino acids. V gave up 0 bases and J gave up 5 bases, with 7 bases separating them. The CDR3 sequence is CASSLDSRTEAFF. The CDR3 coding sequence is TGTGCCAGCAGCTTAGATAGTAGGACTGAAGCTTTCTTT.

The chain combines TRBV5-1 with TRBJ2-2; a possible D gene is TRBD1 (5 bases). The CDR3 contains 14 residues. The V and J ends lost 1 base and 4 bases respectively, with 8 bases between them. CDR1 is SGHRS, CDR2 YFSETQ, per germline. In DNA, the CDR3 is TGCGCCAGCAGCTTGCAGGGCAGCACCGGGGAGCTGTTTTTT. It yields the protein CASSLQGSTGELFF.

J is TRBJ1-1 and V is TRBV19; D might be TRBD1 (5 bases). Trimming took 1 base from V and 3 from J, leaving 15 bases between them. Germline-derived CDR1 and CDR2 are LNHDA and SQIVND (reference sequence). There are 16 residues in the CDR3. The CDR3, as DNA: TGTGCCAGTAGTATAGGCCGACGGGGGTATGACACTGAAGCTTTCTTT. Its translation is CASSIGRRGYDTEAFF.

V gene TRBV28 combines with J gene TRBJ1-5; a possible D gene is TRBD1 (5 bases). Germline V gene sequence: CDR1 MDHEN, CDR2 SYDVKM. The CDR3 has 13 residues. Trimming cost V 3 bases and J 9 bases, with 12 bases left between them. DNA of the CDR3: TGTGCCAGCAGTTTCCGGGGGGATCTGCCCCAGCATTTT. Its translation: CASSFRGDLPQHF.

The J gene is TRBJ2-1, the V gene TRBV7-6; D may be TRBD2 (7 bases). The V and J ends lost 1 base and 4 bases respectively, with 14 bases between them. In germline, CDR1 is SGHVS, CDR2 FNYEAQ. The CDR3 contains 16 residues. CDR3 in amino acids: CASSLERGGLYNEQFF. CDR3 coding DNA: TGTGCCAGCAGCTTAGAAAGGGGGGGTCTGTACAATGAGCAGTTCTTC.

The CDR3, as DNA: TGTGCCTGGAGTCCAGGGCCGGGCACTGAAGCTTTCTTT. Its protein product is CAWSPGPGTEAFF. The gene calls are TRBV30 and TRBJ1-1, with D perhaps TRBD1 (5 bases). The CDR3 has 13 amino acids. V lost 2 bases, J lost 4 bases, and 11 bases lay in between. CDR1 and CDR2 from the germline V gene are GTSNPN and SVGIG (reference sequence).

The rearrangement joins TRBV19 to TRBJ2-5, with TRBD1 matching over 7 bases. The CDR3 loop spans 14 amino acids. J gave up 5 bases and V 8 bases, and 11 bases lay outside the gene matches. Germline V gene data show CDR1 as LNHDA and CDR2 as SQIVND (reference sequence). CDR3 nucleotide sequence: TGTGCCAGTGCCGGGACAGTGGGGAGCGAGACCCAGTACTTC. Translating gives CASAGTVGSETQYF.

V and J are TRBV12-5 and TRBJ2-5, with D perhaps matching TRBD1 or TRBD2 (7 bases each). CDR1 and CDR2 from the germline V gene are LGHNT and FRNRAP. The CDR3 has 18 residues. Trimming pared 0 bases from V and 4 bases from J, leaving 21 bases between. Here the CDR3 DNA reads TGTGCTAGTGGTTTGGTACTTTCGCGTGGGGAGGGGGCAGAGACCCAGTACTTC. This sequence encodes CASGLVLSRGEGAETQYF.

This clone is a singleton in its sample. The chain uses TRBV7-2 and TRBJ2-7; D is unresolved. This CDR3 is built from 17 residues. The V and J ends lost 0 bases and 0 bases respectively, with 15 bases between them. The germline V gene has CDR1 SGHTA and CDR2 FQGNSA. The CDR3 DNA reads TGTGCCAGCAGCTTAGCGCCCCCTCACCGGAGCTCCTACGAGCAGTACTTC. Protein: CASSLAPPHRSSYEQYF. Filled out from reference TRBV7-2 and TRBJ2-7, the complete variable domain reads GAGVSQSPSNKVTEKGKDVELRCDPISGHTALYWYRQSLGQGLEFLIYFQGNSAPDKSGLPSDRFSAERTGGSVSTLTIQRTQQEDSAVYLCASSLAPPHRSSYEQYFGPGTRLTVT.

The rearrangement joins TRBV5-8 to TRBJ1-1; D not certain. V shed 3 bases and J shed 0 bases, with 6 bases lying between them. The CDR3 runs 13 residues. Germline values: CDR1 SGHTS, CDR2 YDEGEE. DNA for the CDR3: TGTGCCAGCAGCTCACCTTTGAACACTGAAGCTTTCTTT. This codes for CASSSPLNTEAFF.

This chain links TRBV10-1 with TRBJ2-7; D might be TRBD2 (6 bases). Germline V gene lookup returns CDR1 WNHNN and CDR2 SYGVQD (reference sequence). The V and J ends lost 0 bases and 3 bases respectively, with 12 bases between them. CDR3 size: 15 residues. Here the CDR3 DNA reads TGCGCCAGCAGTGAGTCCCGGGCGGGGTACTACGAGCAGTACTTC. This codes for CASSESRAGYYEQYF.

This sequence joins TRBV18 and TRBJ1-1; D uncertain. CDR3 length: 14 amino acids. Trimming cost V 3 bases and J 7 bases, with 15 bases left between them. Germline-derived CDR1 and CDR2 are KGHSH and LQKENI. CDR3 residues: CASSPGLTKGEAFF. The CDR3 DNA follows: TGTGCCAGCTCACCCGGGCTAACAAAGGGTGAAGCTTTCTTT.

DNA for the CDR3: TGTGCCAGCAGCTTGTGGGGGGGGCGAGATCAGCCCCAGCATTTT. Translated, it gives CASSLWGGRDQPQHF. The V and J genes are TRBV5-4 and TRBJ1-5, with D tentatively TRBD1 (6 bases). The CDR3 runs to 15 residues. V shed 1 base and J shed 5 bases, with 13 bases lying between them. In germline, CDR1 is SGHNT, CDR2 YYREEE (reference sequence).

The chain employs TRBV7-9 and TRBJ1-1; D call uncertain. Germline CDR1 is SEHNR and CDR2 is FQNEAQ (reference sequence). V dropped 4 bases and J dropped 0 bases, with 18 bases sitting between them. This CDR3 spans 17 amino acids. CDR3 coding DNA: TGTGCCAGCAGCTCTAGAAGGGAAAGTAGGGTGAACACTGAAGCTTTCTTT. Amino acids: CASSSRRESRVNTEAFF.

This clone was found once. The V call is TRBV19, the J call TRBJ1-1; unclear D gene. The CDR3 totals 13 residues. Per germline, CDR1 LNHDA and CDR2 SQIVND (reference sequence). The V end lost 5 bases, the J end lost 2 bases, and 9 bases lay between the germline ends. The CDR3 region has the DNA TGTGCCAGTAGTGCCCGGCAAAACACTGAAGCTTTCTTT. The encoded protein is CASSARQNTEAFF.

This chain joins TRBV6-6 and TRBJ1-2; TRBD1 matches 8 bases. The germline CDR1 and CDR2 sequences are MNHNY and SVGAGI (reference sequence). V shed 0 bases and J 8 bases; nucleotides not matched to a gene: 11. The CDR3 is made up of 16 amino acids. Here the CDR3 DNA reads TGTGCCAGCAGTTACTCAGGACAGGGAGGAGTACAGGGCTACACCTTC. Residues: CASSYSGQGGVQGYTF.

This rearrangement joins TRBV30 to TRBJ1-1; 7 bases align to TRBD1. The CDR3 extends over 15 amino acids. Germline trimming cut 0 bases from V and 6 bases from J; bases unmatched to any gene: 10. Germline V CDR1 and CDR2: GTSNPN, SVGIG (reference sequence). The chain's CDR3 is CAWSVPYRGPSEAFF. CDR3 nucleotide sequence: TGTGCCTGGAGTGTACCCTACAGGGGACCCTCTGAAGCTTTCTTT. Full variable domain (missing parts from reference TRBV30 and TRBJ1-1): SQTIHQWPATLVQPVGSPLSLECTVEGTSNPNLYWYRQAAGRGLQLLFYSVGIGQISSEVPQNLSASRPQDRQFILSSKKLLLSDSGFYLCAWSVPYRGPSEAFFGQGTRLTVV.

This chain connects TRBV23-1 to TRBJ1-5; TRBD1 agrees at 7 bases. TRBV23-1 is an ORF, with its function uncertain. Trimming cost V 8 bases and J 6 bases; bases outside gene matches: 13. This CDR3 comprises 15 residues. Here the CDR3 DNA reads TGCGCCAGCTACGGGGACAGCCCATTCGGTCAGCCCCAGCATTTT. Translation gives CASYGDSPFGQPQHF.

This clone was seen once. The chain employs TRBV5-4 and TRBJ2-6, with 8 nucleotides matching TRBD2. Germline CDR1 is SGHNT and CDR2 is YYREEE (reference sequence). The CDR3 has 19 amino acids. The V gene end was trimmed by 5 bases and the J gene end by 0 bases; junction bases not matched to a gene: 13. CDR3 protein: CASSPGGRTLNSGANVLTF. The CDR3 region has the DNA TGTGCCAGCAGTCCGGGAGGGAGGACACTAAACTCTGGGGCCAACGTCCTGACTTTC.

The chain uses TRBV5-1 and TRBJ1-3; 9 nucleotides match TRBD1. V shed 3 bases, J shed 7 bases, and the junction held 8 bases outside the gene matches. This CDR3 has 15 residues. Germline-derived CDR1 and CDR2 are SGHRS and YFSETQ. The CDR3 loop is CASSSQGALGNTIYF. Here the CDR3 DNA reads TGCGCCAGCAGCTCACAGGGGGCCTTGGGGAACACCATATATTTT.

The chain joins TRBV6-5 to TRBJ1-5; D gene uncertain. Germline CDR1 is MNHEY and CDR2 is SVGAGI. The V end lost 6 bases, the J end lost 2 bases, and 11 bases lay between the germline ends. The CDR3 sequence is 14 residues long. The CDR3, as DNA: TGTGCCAGCAGCCGGGCCGAGGGCAATCAGCCCCAGCATTTT. This codes for CASSRAEGNQPQHF.

The V gene is TRBV7-6, the J gene TRBJ1-5; D is ambiguous. V was trimmed by 5 bases and J by 6 bases, leaving 11 bases between them. Germline V gene sequence: CDR1 SGHVS, CDR2 FNYEAQ. The length of the CDR3 is 13 residues. CDR3 amino acids: CASSEVGGQPQHF. The CDR3 DNA reads as TGTGCCAGCAGCGAGGTGGGAGGTCAGCCCCAGCATTTT.